Following are 24 T cell receptor beta chains from one sample sequenced in a study of beta chain features in type 1 diabetes (dated by TCRdb to 2016 to 2019). Points the paper makes about the study in general: A moderate but significant shortening of TCRB CDR3 length was observed in type 1 diabetes patients in all four CD4+ subsets.

Libraries were constructed by the immunoSEQ multiplex PCR assay. All of the isolated RNA was reverse transcribed with the High Capacity cDNA Reverse Transcription Kit, so expressed TCRB transcripts were sequenced. Here the immuneACCESS table is served through TCRdb, limited to in-frame sequences with V and J called. Missing clones are a known gap in these copies; in checked studies unresolved V genes cover under half, and the rest lacks a known reason. In all, the sample holds roughly 700,000 clones, and 13% of those were seen once. The top ten clones comprise 0.02% to 0.025% of the sample. Their recognized antigens are unknown. Sequences were obtained from naive CD4+ T cells from blood. The label giving this sample's cell subset or site can be read as: true naive CD4+ T cells. The receptors shown here come from a man in his late teens or twenties with type 1 diabetes.

This clone has a handful of counts. The genes are TRBV6-5 and TRBJ2-3; D is unclear. The CDR3 has 11 amino acids. The ends were cut back, 7 bases at V and 4 bases at J, with 6 bases in the middle. The germline V gene has CDR1 MNHEY and CDR2 SVGAGI. In nucleotides, the CDR3 is TGTGCCAGCACGATGGCAGATACGCAGTATTTT. Translated: CASTMADTQYF.

The V and J genes are TRBV6-5 and TRBJ1-1; 7 nucleotides line up with TRBD1. V trimming: 5 bases; J trimming: 4 bases; junction bases outside the gene matches: 7. The CDR3 contains 14 residues. Germline CDR1 is MNHEY and CDR2 is SVGAGI. The chain's CDR3 is CASSKTDRVTEAFF. The DNA for the CDR3 is TGTGCCAGCAGTAAGACAGACAGGGTCACTGAAGCTTTCTTT.

With regard to this clone: One end of the junction fails to match germline, which may point to a read error. The V gene is TRBV2, the J gene TRBJ2-3; D might be TRBD2 (5 bases). CDR1 is SNHLY, CDR2 FYNNEI, per germline. The CDR3 runs 13 residues. In nucleotides, the CDR3 is TGTGCCAGCCGTGAGCCCGGGGCAGATACGCAGTATTTT. Protein: CASREPGADTQYF.

The chain employs TRBV25-1 and TRBJ2-5; no clear D gene. Germline values: CDR1 MGHDK, CDR2 SYGVNS. The CDR3 loop spans 12 amino acids. The V end was cut by 4 bases, the J end by 7 bases, with 10 bases between. CDR3: CASSVYGLTQYF. The CDR3 DNA is TGTGCCAGCAGTGTGTACGGGTTGACCCAGTACTTC.

This clone was detected a few times. The chain carries TRBV18 and TRBJ2-5; D is uncertain. CDR3 size: 14 residues. V dropped 3 bases and J dropped 3 bases, with 11 bases sitting between them. From germline, CDR1 is KGHSH and CDR2 LQKENI. The CDR3 nucleotides are TGTGCCAGCTCACCTTTTGATGGGGAAGAGACCCAGTACTTC. This sequence encodes CASSPFDGEETQYF.

V and J are TRBV28 and TRBJ2-7, with 7 bases matching TRBD1. V dropped 7 bases and J dropped 1; count of bases not matched to a gene: 7. The CDR3 spans 14 residues. The germline CDR1 and CDR2 sequences are MDHEN and SYDVKM. The CDR3 loop is CASTTQGRSYEQYF. Here the CDR3 DNA reads TGTGCCAGCACGACACAGGGGAGATCCTACGAGCAGTACTTC.

The CDR3 nucleotides read TGCAGCGTTGAAGAAGTAGGCTATGGCTACACCTTC. Amino acids: CSVEEVGYGYTF. V is TRBV29-1 and J is TRBJ1-2; D is uncertain. Germline V gene sequence: CDR1 SQVTM, CDR2 ANQGSEA. Between the trimmed V and J ends, which lost 0 bases and 4 bases, there was a span of 6 bases. This CDR3 region has 12 residues.

This clone has just a few counts. The rearrangement links TRBV27 to TRBJ2-7; D is ambiguous. The germline V gene encodes CDR1 MNHEY and CDR2 SMNVEV (reference sequence). CDR3 length: 13 residues. The ends were cut back, 1 base at V and 5 bases at J, with 9 bases in the middle. In nucleotides, the CDR3 is TGTGCCAGCAGTTTATTGCGGTCCCACGAGCAGTACTTC. This encodes CASSLLRSHEQYF.

The sample holds a few counts of this clone. The chain combines TRBV18 with TRBJ1-2, with D uncertain. CDR3 length: 14 amino acids. Trimming stripped 2 bases from V and 1 base from J, with 8 bases between. Germline V gene sequence: CDR1 KGHSH, CDR2 LQKENI. CDR3 nucleotide sequence: TGTGCCAGCTCACCAACTCGTAGTAACTATGGCTACACCTTC. This codes for CASSPTRSNYGYTF.

This chain links TRBV7-2 with TRBJ2-2, with D unresolved. Germline CDR1 is SGHTA and CDR2 is FQGNSA. The CDR3 runs 13 residues. Trimming took 1 base from V and 6 from J, leaving 6 bases between them. The CDR3 DNA is TGTGCCAGCAGCTTAGTGAGCGCCGGGGAGCTGTTTTTT. Its protein is CASSLVSAGELFF.

This clone appeared a few times. The DNA for the CDR3 is TGTGCCAGCAGTTTTAACTATGGCTACACCTTC. Translated: CASSFNYGYTF. This rearrangement joins TRBV2 to TRBJ1-2; D remains ambiguous. The CDR3 runs 11 residues. The germline gives CDR1 SNHLY, CDR2 FYNNEI. V gave up 5 bases and J gave up 1 base, with 2 bases separating them.

This clone was observed a handful of times. The chain is built from TRBV10-3 and TRBJ1-2; no clear D. The V gene's germline CDR1 is ENHRY and CDR2 SYGVKD. V lost 3 bases to trimming and J lost 4 bases, with 9 bases between them. The CDR3 consists of 13 residues. The CDR3 reads CAISDRSPYGYTF. Here the CDR3 DNA reads TGTGCCATCAGTGATCGGAGCCCCTATGGCTACACCTTC.

This clone has just a few counts. The CDR3 loop reads CASRPDLWDTQYF. CDR3 sequence (DNA): TGCGCCAGCAGACCAGATCTTTGGGATACGCAGTATTTT. The chain carries TRBV5-1 and TRBJ2-3; no reliable D call. The germline CDR1 and CDR2 sequences are SGHRS and YFSETQ. This CDR3 is 13 amino acids long. With 5 bases removed from V and 6 bases from J, the gap between germline ends came to 13 bases. The whole variable domain, filled in from reference TRBV5-1 and TRBJ2-3, reads KAGVTQTPRYLIKTRGQQVTLSCSPISGHRSVSWYQQTPGQGLQFLFEYFSETQRNKGNFPGRFSGRQFSNSRSEMNVSTLELGDSALYLCASRPDLWDTQYFGPGTRLTVL.

This clone was seen a few times. The chain is built from TRBV18 and TRBJ1-1; D unclear. V dropped 4 bases and J dropped 3 bases, with 12 bases sitting between them. The germline V gene encodes CDR1 KGHSH and CDR2 LQKENI. The CDR3 loop spans 14 amino acids. The CDR3 DNA reads TGTGCCAGCTCACTACAAGGTGGGGACACTGAAGCTTTCTTT. This gives the protein CASSLQGGDTEAFF.

V gene TRBV28 combines with J gene TRBJ2-7; 7 positions agree with TRBD2. The junction had 10 bases not matched to a gene; V was cut back by 5 bases and J by 6 bases. CDR1 MDHEN and CDR2 SYDVKM come from the germline V gene. CDR3 length equals 14 residues. The CDR3 is CASSPQWGEGEQYF. The CDR3 bases are TGTGCCAGCAGTCCCCAATGGGGGGAGGGCGAGCAGTACTTC.

This clone was counted once. The V call is TRBV14, the J call TRBJ1-1; D not certain. The V gene's germline CDR1 is SGHDN and CDR2 FVKESK. There are 13 residues in the CDR3. Trimming removed 2 bases at V and 4 bases at J, with 8 bases between. In nucleotides, the CDR3 is TGTGCCAGCAGCCAATCAATGGCCACTGAAGCTTTCTTT. Its translation is CASSQSMATEAFF. The complete variable domain, with remaining parts taken from reference TRBV14 and TRBJ1-1, reads EAGVTQFPSHSVIEKGQTVTLRCDPISGHDNLYWYRRVMGKEIKFLLHFVKESKQDESGMPNNRFLAERTGGTYSTLKVQPAELEDSGVYFCASSQSMATEAFFGQGTRLTVV.

The rearrangement joins TRBV2 to TRBJ1-5; D is unresolved. This CDR3 region has 14 residues. Trimming took 1 base from V and 7 from J, leaving 11 bases between them. The germline V gene encodes CDR1 SNHLY and CDR2 FYNNEI. The CDR3 region is CASSEGGRNQPQHF. Here the CDR3 DNA reads TGTGCCAGCAGTGAAGGGGGAAGGAACCAGCCCCAGCATTTT.

The genes are TRBV6-5 and TRBJ2-5; TRBD2 agrees at 10 bases. The V gene's germline CDR1 is MNHEY and CDR2 SVGAGI. Trimming took 5 bases from V and 5 from J; bases not matched to a gene: 8. The CDR3 spans 15 residues. CDR3 amino acids: CASSTSGVIWETQYF. CDR3 in DNA: TGTGCCAGCAGTACTAGCGGGGTGATTTGGGAGACCCAGTACTTC.

V usage is TRBV7-2 and J usage is TRBJ1-2, with 9 bases identical to TRBD1. V lost 5 bases and J lost 4; bases outside the gene matches: 5. The CDR3 totals 14 residues. CDR1 is SGHTA and CDR2 is FQGNSA in the germline V gene. The CDR3 protein is CASSRDRASYGYTF. In DNA, the CDR3 is TGTGCCAGCAGCCGGGACAGGGCCTCCTATGGCTACACCTTC.

This clone has more than one count but fewer than ten. The chain couples TRBV5-1 to TRBJ2-3; 13 bases line up with TRBD2. The V gene end was trimmed by 4 bases and the J gene end by 4 bases; junction bases not matched to a gene: 6. The CDR3 spans 16 residues. Germline V CDR1 and CDR2: SGHRS, YFSETQ. This CDR3 reads CASSPRTSGGADTQYF. The CDR3 DNA follows: TGCGCCAGCAGCCCACGGACTAGCGGGGGTGCAGATACGCAGTATTTT.

About this clone itself: Germline is not matched at one junction end, which may reflect a read error. The rearrangement joins TRBV7-7 to TRBJ2-1; TRBD1 is a possible D gene (5 bases). The CDR3 consists of 14 residues. Germline assignment: CDR1 SSHAT and CDR2 FNYEAQ (reference sequence). The CDR3 DNA is TGTGCTAGCAGCTTAGCCCCTCAGGGCAGTGAGCAGTTCTTC. Protein sequence: CASSLAPQGSEQFF.

The chain couples TRBV28 to TRBJ2-1, with D perhaps matching TRBD1 (5 bases). V was shortened by 11 bases and J by 6 bases, with 23 bases between the two germline ends. CDR3 size: 15 residues. Per germline, CDR1 MDHEN and CDR2 SYDVKM. The CDR3 sequence: CAGASGAIQGNEQFF. CDR3 in DNA: TGTGCCGGGGCCTCTGGGGCTATTCAGGGCAATGAGCAGTTCTTC.

This clone was picked up a small number of times. The chain recombines TRBV14 with TRBJ2-1; 8 bases match TRBD1. Germline lookup yields CDR1 SGHDN and CDR2 FVKESK. The ends lost 1 base at V and 0 bases at J; junction bases unmatched: 5. There are 17 residues in the CDR3. Here the CDR3 reads CASSQGSGTGSYNEQFF. CDR3 nucleotide sequence: TGTGCCAGCAGCCAAGGATCCGGGACAGGCTCCTACAATGAGCAGTTCTTC.

In this sample, this clone turned up a few times. The chain employs TRBV9 and TRBJ2-7; 7 bases match TRBD2. The germline V gene has CDR1 SGDLS and CDR2 YYNGEE. The trim removed 3 bases at V and 6 bases at J, leaving 6 bases unmatched. The CDR3 sequence is 13 residues long. Here the CDR3 reads CASSERTRSEQYF. In DNA form, the CDR3 reads TGTGCCAGCAGCGAACGGACTAGGTCCGAGCAGTACTTC.